This T cell receptor (beta chain) was captured by sequencing in a study of regulatory T cells in long-lasting Graves disease. Study-wide findings and caveats: Because few samples were included, accuracy may have been lower.

The germline V and J ends were trimmed by 1 base and 3 bases, with 9 bases remaining between them. The CDR3 contains 14 residues. In germline, CDR1 is MGHDK, CDR2 SYGVNS. Time point described: newly diagnosed GD, antithyroid drugs for less than 3 months. From PBMCs, RNA was extracted and then used to make the TCR library. The TCR beta library used iRepertoire HTBI primers with Arm-PCR amplification of CDR3. TCRdb fed the multiplex PCR reads into MiXCR, producing one record per CDR3 protein. The sample carries 530,000 or so distinct CDR3 sequences, around 15% recorded once. A few counts support this clonotype. Its antigen is still unknown. These data were also filed under a second study, of T cells in Graves' hyperthyroidism and ophthalmopathy. This second report adds: Hyperthyroidism was newly diagnosed in patients aged 18 to 65 (duration under 2 months). Researchers ran a first-round RT-PCR on the TCR CDR3 using the HTBI primer set.

The material was peripheral blood mononuclear cells (PBMCs), obtained at new diagnosis, from a patient treated with antithyroid drugs. The sequence derives from a man aged 18-30 years with Graves disease. The chain has TRBV25-1 and TRBJ1-2; D ambiguous. CDR3 sequence (DNA): TGTGCCAGCAGTGAATTTCAGAGATACTATGGCTACACCTTC. It translates to CASSEFQRYYGYTF.